One sample yielded the 22 T cell receptor beta chains listed below, sequenced in a study of cytomegalovirus exposure and HLA in healthy donors (TCRdb year 2017). Library method: the immunoSEQ multiplex PCR assay. TCRdb provides this immuneACCESS table in a form limited to in-frame rearrangements. Some clones are lacking; in checked studies, under half of them reflect an unresolved V gene, and why the rest are absent is not known. The sample data list more than 130,000 clones, and 70% to 90% of these were observed just once. Of the sample, approximately 8% falls within the top ten clones. What was sequenced was PBMCs. The receptors stem from a woman aged 18-29 years in good health and CMV-seropositive.

This clone appeared once. The chain combines TRBV18 with TRBJ2-7; 9 nucleotides line up with TRBD1. Germline V gene lookup returns CDR1 KGHSH and CDR2 LQKENI. This CDR3 is 15 amino acids long. V lost 8 bases, J lost 3 bases, and 11 bases stayed unmatched. CDR3 coding DNA: TGTGCCAGCCAGTCCGGTGGGGACAGGGTCTACGAGCAGTACTTC. Translated, it gives CASQSGGDRVYEQYF.

The V call is TRBV2, the J call TRBJ2-3; D might be TRBD2 (7 bases). Trimming cost V 3 bases and J 2 bases, with 9 bases left between them. The germline V gene has CDR1 SNHLY and CDR2 FYNNEI. This CDR3 comprises 14 residues. CDR3 in DNA: TGTGCCAGCAGTGATGGGGGGGCCACAGATACGCAGTATTTT. Its protein is CASSDGGATDTQYF.

This clone was seen a single time. The chain carries TRBV2 and TRBJ1-5, with D possibly being TRBD1 (5 bases). The V gene's germline CDR1 is SNHLY and CDR2 FYNNEI. V dropped 4 bases and J dropped 5 bases, with 9 bases sitting between them. The CDR3 is 13 amino acids. The CDR3 here is CASSAGMDQPQHF. CDR3 DNA: TGTGCCAGCAGTGCAGGGATGGATCAGCCCCAGCATTTT.

A few counts support this clone. The chain employs TRBV6-6 and TRBJ1-2, with TRBD1 identical over 7 bases. Germline values: CDR1 MNHNY, CDR2 SVGAGI (reference sequence). There are 16 residues in the CDR3. The J segment lost 2 bases and the V segment lost 7 bases, leaving 13 bases of the junction unmatched. The chain's CDR3 is CASTPRRGRGNYGYTF. The CDR3, as DNA: TGTGCCAGCACTCCACGGAGGGGGCGCGGGAACTATGGCTACACCTTC.

The gene calls are TRBV2 and TRBJ2-5, with 7 bases matching TRBD1. This CDR3 has 14 amino acids. Germline V gene sequence: CDR1 SNHLY, CDR2 FYNNEI. Losses at the gene ends were 5 bases for V and 2 bases for J; bases not matched to a gene: 5. Here the CDR3 reads CASSSTTGQETQYF. The CDR3 coding sequence is TGTGCCAGCAGTTCTACGACAGGGCAAGAGACCCAGTACTTC.

The J gene is TRBJ1-2, the V gene TRBV2, with a possible D match to TRBD1 (5 bases). The germline gives CDR1 SNHLY, CDR2 FYNNEI. The CDR3 runs to 12 residues. The V gene lost 10 bases and the J gene lost 8 bases, with 17 bases spanning the gap. CDR3 sequence: CATFGGLVGYTF. CDR3 sequence (DNA): TGTGCCACCTTCGGGGGTTTGGTCGGCTACACCTTC.

This chain uses TRBV15 with TRBJ2-1; 13 bases match TRBD2. Germline CDR1 reads LNHNV; CDR2 reads YYDKDF (reference sequence). The CDR3 runs to 15 residues. After removal of 1 base from V and 10 bases from J, the junction contained 4 bases not matched to a gene. CDR3 in DNA: TGTGCCACCAGCAGAGGACTAGCGGGGGGCGGCGAGCAGTTCTTC. This translates into CATSRGLAGGGEQFF.

The genes are TRBV2 and TRBJ1-6; D not resolved. Germline V lookup: CDR1 SNHLY, CDR2 FYNNEI. The ends were cut back, 2 bases at V and 6 bases at J, with 11 bases in the middle. The CDR3 is made up of 15 amino acids. The chain's CDR3 is CASSESGPVNSPLHF. DNA of the CDR3: TGTGCCAGCAGTGAATCGGGTCCTGTTAATTCACCCCTCCACTTT.

This clone has a single count. This chain links TRBV4-2 with TRBJ1-2; a weak D match, TRBD1 (6 bases). This CDR3 comprises 18 residues. Germline V gene data show CDR1 as LGHNA and CDR2 as YNFKEQ. With 1 base removed from V and 7 bases from J, the gap between germline ends came to 25 bases. CDR3 in amino acids: CASSQALPTNRDGGGYTF. DNA of the CDR3: TGTGCCAGCAGCCAAGCACTACCCACTAACAGGGATGGAGGTGGCTACACCTTC.

This clone was seen only once. The chain recombines TRBV5-1 with TRBJ1-2; D gene ambiguous. The germline V gene encodes CDR1 SGHRS and CDR2 YFSETQ. Trimming removed 0 bases from V and 6 bases from J, with 6 bases in between. This CDR3 is built from 12 residues. The CDR3 nucleotides are TGCGCCAGCAGCTTGGGAGTGGATGGCTACACCTTC. It encodes CASSLGVDGYTF. Using reference TRBV5-1 and TRBJ1-2 for the parts outside the CDR3, the full variable domain is KAGVTQTPRYLIKTRGQQVTLSCSPISGHRSVSWYQQTPGQGLQFLFEYFSETQRNKGNFPGRFSGRQFSNSRSEMNVSTLELGDSALYLCASSLGVDGYTFGSGTRLTVV.

V is TRBV7-8 and J is TRBJ2-1, with TRBD2 identical over 7 bases. The CDR3 has 15 residues. Germline V gene sequence: CDR1 SGHVS, CDR2 FQNEAQ. Unmatched junction bases numbered 12, after V lost 7 bases and J lost 6 bases. CDR3 DNA: TGTGCCAGCACCAGAACCGGGGGAGGGATCAATGAGCAGTTCTTC. This codes for CASTRTGGGINEQFF.

This clone was seen once. The V call is TRBV9, the J call TRBJ1-5; D not certain. This CDR3 has 15 residues. Between the trimmed V and J ends, which lost 0 bases and 3 bases, there was a span of 10 bases. Germline CDR1 and CDR2: SGDLS and YYNGEE. The chain's CDR3 is CASSVGPEVNQPQHF. CDR3 nucleotides: TGTGCCAGCAGCGTAGGTCCAGAAGTCAATCAGCCCCAGCATTTT. Full variable domain (remainder filled in from reference TRBV9 and TRBJ1-5): DSGVTQTPKHLITATGQRVTLRCSPRSGDLSVYWYQQSLDQGLQFLIQYYNGEERAKGNILERFSAQQFPDLHSELNLSSLELGDSALYFCASSVGPEVNQPQHFGDGTRLSIL.

The chain carries TRBV7-9 and TRBJ2-1; 8 positions match TRBD1. CDR3 length equals 15 residues. The J segment lost 0 bases and the V segment lost 5 bases, leaving 3 bases of the junction unmatched. CDR1 and CDR2 (germline): SEHNR, FQNEAQ (reference sequence). DNA of the CDR3: TGTGCCAGCAGCCACACAGGGGGCTCCTACAATGAGCAGTTCTTC. The encoded protein is CASSHTGGSYNEQFF.

This chain joins TRBV7-8 and TRBJ2-2; the D is unclear. Germline V CDR1 and CDR2: SGHVS, FQNEAQ. V gave up 5 bases and J gave up 4 bases, with 8 bases separating them. The CDR3 is 13 amino acids. CDR3 DNA sequence: TGTGCCAGCAGCCCTCTAACCACCGGGGAGCTGTTTTTT. As protein: CASSPLTTGELFF.

This chain connects TRBV7-6 to TRBJ2-2; tentative D call: TRBD2 (5 bases). CDR1 is SGHVS and CDR2 is FNYEAQ in the germline V gene. Trimming removed 3 bases from V and 4 bases from J, with 12 bases in between. The CDR3 spans 15 residues. The CDR3 reads CASSLRGSGTGELFF. The CDR3 DNA reads as TGTGCCAGCAGCTTGAGAGGGTCGGGCACCGGGGAGCTGTTTTTT.

The rearrangement joins TRBV18 to TRBJ2-7; 10 bases are shared with TRBD2. The ends lost 2 bases at V and 2 bases at J; junction bases unmatched: 3. Germline V lookup: CDR1 KGHSH, CDR2 LQKENI. The CDR3 length is 15 residues. Here the CDR3 reads CASSPIAGGTYEQYF. The CDR3 bases are TGTGCCAGCTCACCAATAGCGGGGGGCACCTACGAGCAGTACTTC.

V is TRBV28 and J is TRBJ1-1; D is uncertain. Germline lookup yields CDR1 MDHEN and CDR2 SYDVKM. V was cut by 4 bases and J by 4 bases, with 13 bases left in between. The CDR3 totals 14 residues. In DNA, the CDR3 is TGTGCCAGCAGTTCGACACTTGTTAGCACTGAAGCTTTCTTT. Translated: CASSSTLVSTEAFF.

This clone showed up just once. The V and J genes are TRBV5-1 and TRBJ2-7; TRBD2 matches 7 bases. This CDR3 is built from 13 residues. The V gene end was trimmed by 7 bases and the J gene end by 0 bases; junction bases not matched to a gene: 4. Germline CDR1 is SGHRS and CDR2 is YFSETQ. Here the CDR3 reads CASGGGNSYEQYF. CDR3 sequence (DNA): TGCGCCAGCGGGGGGGGTAACTCCTACGAGCAGTACTTC.

This clone was counted a single time. V usage is TRBV27 and J usage is TRBJ2-7; 9 bases agree with TRBD1. The germline gives CDR1 MNHEY, CDR2 SMNVEV (reference sequence). CDR3 length: 15 amino acids. V gave up 5 bases and J gave up 3 bases; unmatched junction bases: 8. The CDR3: CASSLQTDRGYEQYF. The CDR3 DNA sequence: TGTGCCAGCAGTCTCCAGACGGACAGGGGCTACGAGCAGTACTTC.

This sequence joins TRBV10-3 and TRBJ2-7; a weak D match, TRBD2 (6 bases). V lost 6 bases and J 7 bases, leaving 19 bases between the germline ends. There are 14 residues in the CDR3. From germline, CDR1 is ENHRY and CDR2 SYGVKD. The CDR3 loop reads CAIRLGGPTSEQYF. CDR3 bases: TGTGCCATCAGGTTGGGTGGACCGACTAGTGAGCAGTACTTC.

This chain uses TRBV6-1 with TRBJ2-7, with D tentatively TRBD2 (5 bases). The V gene lost 0 bases and the J gene lost 5 bases, with 14 bases spanning the gap. The CDR3 has 15 amino acids. Per germline, CDR1 MNHNS and CDR2 SASEGT. CDR3 nucleotides: TGTGCCAGCAGTGAAGCGCCAGGAAGCGGAAACGAGCAGTACTTC. Its protein product is CASSEAPGSGNEQYF.

This clone is a singleton in its sample. This chain links TRBV30 with TRBJ1-2, with D uncertain. The CDR3 consists of 11 residues. V lost 4 bases, J lost 7 bases, and 10 bases lay in between. Germline V lookup: CDR1 GTSNPN, CDR2 SVGIG (reference sequence). In DNA, the CDR3 is TGTGCCTGGACGTCCCCTACTGGCTACACCTTC. As protein: CAWTSPTGYTF. Complete variable domain (other parts from reference TRBV30 and TRBJ1-2): SQTIHQWPATLVQPVGSPLSLECTVEGTSNPNLYWYRQAAGRGLQLLFYSVGIGQISSEVPQNLSASRPQDRQFILSSKKLLLSDSGFYLCAWTSPTGYTFGSGTRLTVV.